This entry lists 16 T cell receptor beta chains sequenced from one sample in a study of OX40 agonist ivuxolimab in advanced cancers. Libraries were prepared by immunoSEQ multiplex PCR; TCRdb keeps only in-frame clonotypes and omits some of them. The profile shows more than 40,000 clones, around 77% of them singletons. This material consisted of CD4+ or CD8+ T cells sorted from blood, taken in a trial of the OX40 agonist ivuxolimab. All receptors derive from an adult with an advanced solid tumor such as melanoma, head and neck, liver or kidney cancer.

CDR3 DNA: TGTGCCACCGCTCTGGAGGGGGGGACTGAAGCTTTCTTT. Residues: CATALEGGTEAFF. The V and J genes are TRBV28 and TRBJ1-1, with a possible D match to TRBD1 (6 bases). The V and J ends lost 10 bases and 5 bases respectively, with 17 bases between them. The CDR3 contains 13 residues. Looked up from germline, CDR1 is MDHEN and CDR2 is SYDVKM.

This clone has just one count. The chain employs TRBV7-9 and TRBJ2-1; D unresolved. Trimming took 4 bases from V and 12 from J, leaving 10 bases between them. Germline CDR1 SEHNR, CDR2 FQNEAQ (reference sequence). This CDR3 is built from 11 residues. The CDR3 DNA reads TGTGCCAGCAGCTCCCTGTGGGGGCAGTTCTTC. Its protein is CASSSLWGQFF.

This clone was seen a few times. This chain joins TRBV7-9 and TRBJ2-7; D perhaps matches TRBD1 (5 bases). Germline V lookup: CDR1 SEHNR, CDR2 FQNEAQ (reference sequence). Trimming stripped 5 bases from V and 2 bases from J, with 16 bases between. The CDR3 is made up of 15 amino acids. CDR3 protein: CASSPPRVKPYEQYF. CDR3 nucleotides: TGTGCCAGCAGCCCCCCCAGGGTTAAACCCTACGAGCAGTACTTC.

CDR3: CSVEENAEQPQHF. The DNA for the CDR3 is TGCAGCGTTGAAGAGAACGCGGAACAGCCCCAGCATTTT. The chain uses TRBV29-1 and TRBJ1-5; D is unresolved. The CDR3 loop spans 13 amino acids. Germline lookup yields CDR1 SQVTM and CDR2 ANQGSEA. V was trimmed by 0 bases and J by 7 bases, leaving 10 bases between them. Together with reference TRBV29-1 and TRBJ1-5, the CDR3 gives the full variable domain: SAVISQKPSRDICQRGTSLTIQCQVDSQVTMMFWYRQQPGQSLTLIATANQGSEATYESGFVIDKFPISRPNLTFSTLTVSNMSPEDSSIYLCSVEENAEQPQHFGDGTRLSIL.

The rearrangement uses TRBV5-1 and TRBJ2-2; TRBD2 agrees at 16 bases. CDR1 and CDR2 (germline): SGHRS, YFSETQ. CDR3 length: 17 amino acids. Trimming took 4 bases from V and 7 from J; bases not matched to a gene: 7. CDR3 in amino acids: CASSRGLAGGIGGELFF. In DNA form, the CDR3 reads TGCGCCAGCAGCAGGGGACTAGCGGGAGGGATCGGCGGGGAGCTGTTTTTT.

Only one count was recorded for this clone. The gene calls are TRBV9 and TRBJ2-5; D is undetermined. Trimming left V 2 bases short and J 7 bases short, with 9 bases between. The germline V gene has CDR1 SGDLS and CDR2 YYNGEE. The CDR3 runs 12 residues. CDR3 DNA sequence: TGTGCCAGCAGCGTCGGGTATGGGACCCAGTACTTC. It yields the protein CASSVGYGTQYF.

The V call is TRBV9, the J call TRBJ2-2; a possible D gene is TRBD2 (5 bases). The V and J ends lost 1 base and 5 bases respectively, with 9 bases between them. This CDR3 spans 14 amino acids. In germline, CDR1 is SGDLS, CDR2 YYNGEE. The CDR3 coding sequence is TGTGCCAGCAGCGTATTATGGGAGACCGGGGAGCTGTTTTTT. This encodes CASSVLWETGELFF.

The chain couples TRBV29-1 to TRBJ2-7, with unresolved D. V was pared by 4 bases and J by 5 bases, with 9 bases between. CDR3 length: 11 residues. CDR1 is SQVTM, CDR2 ANQGSEA, per germline. The CDR3 bases are TGCAGCGTTGCCGAAGTCCACGAGCAGTACTTC. It yields the protein CSVAEVHEQYF.

The rearrangement links TRBV29-1 to TRBJ2-7; D tentatively fits TRBD1 or TRBD2 (6 bases each). The germline V and J ends were trimmed by 7 bases and 3 bases, with 13 bases remaining between them. This CDR3 spans 12 amino acids. Looked up from germline, CDR1 is SQVTM and CDR2 is ANQGSEA. In DNA form, the CDR3 reads TGCAGCGCCGACGGGGGCCACTACGAGCAGTACTTC. Translated: CSADGGHYEQYF.

This clone was counted a single time. The V call is TRBV6-1, the J call TRBJ2-3, with TRBD2 matching over 7 bases. The length of the CDR3 is 18 residues. The junction had 17 bases not matched to a gene; V was cut back by 4 bases and J by 4 bases. Germline CDR1 and CDR2: MNHNS and SASEGT. The CDR3 spells CASSGAAAGGSSSDTQYF. The DNA of the CDR3 is TGTGCCAGCAGTGGAGCCGCTGCGGGCGGGAGTTCTTCAGATACGCAGTATTTT.

Here the CDR3 DNA reads TGCAGCGGCATGGGACGGAAAGTTCAAGAGACCCAGTACTTC. Translated: CSGMGRKVQETQYF. V gene TRBV29-1 combines with J gene TRBJ2-5, with D perhaps given as TRBD1 or TRBD2 (5 bases each). The CDR3 loop spans 14 amino acids. Germline CDR1 is SQVTM and CDR2 is ANQGSEA. V was shortened by 7 bases and J by 2 bases, with 17 bases between the two germline ends.

V is TRBV11-2 and J is TRBJ1-1; possible D gene TRBD1, 5 bases. Germline loops: CDR1 SGHAT, CDR2 FQNNGV. The length of the CDR3 is 11 residues. Trimming pared 3 bases from V and 8 bases from J, leaving 7 bases between. The CDR3 DNA follows: TGTGCCAGCAGCTTCCGGGGCGAAGCTTTCTTT. Encoded protein: CASSFRGEAFF.

The chain employs TRBV30 and TRBJ1-1, with no clear D. In germline, CDR1 is GTSNPN, CDR2 SVGIG (reference sequence). The CDR3 length is 12 residues. V lost 0 bases and J lost 10, with 12 bases in between. Written as DNA, the CDR3 is TGTGCCTGGAGTGTGGCGTTTTCAGCAGCTTTCTTT. This codes for CAWSVAFSAAFF.

The chain is built from TRBV15 and TRBJ1-4, with unresolved D. V was cut by 5 bases and J by 15 bases, with 22 bases left in between. This CDR3 contains 14 residues. Germline CDR1 reads LNHNV; CDR2 reads YYDKDF (reference sequence). The chain's CDR3 is CATSHQPPRVPVFF. In nucleotides, the CDR3 is TGTGCCACCAGCCATCAACCCCCCCGGGTCCCCGTGTTTTTT.

Of note for this clone: This sample includes further DNA sequences coding for the same CDR3. The rearrangement joins TRBV2 to TRBJ1-2, with 7 bases lining up with TRBD1. CDR3 size: 13 residues. Losses at the gene ends were 8 bases for V and 5 bases for J; bases not matched to a gene: 8. Per the germline V gene, CDR1 is SNHLY and CDR2 is FYNNEI. CDR3: CASGLGQRYGYTF. CDR3 sequence (DNA): TGTGCCAGCGGCCTGGGACAGAGATATGGCTACACCTTC.

The chain links TRBV11-2 to TRBJ2-4, with D perhaps matching TRBD1 or TRBD2 (5 bases each). This CDR3 comprises 18 residues. CDR1 and CDR2 (germline): SGHAT, FQNNGV. Between the trimmed V and J ends, which lost 5 bases and 0 bases, there was a span of 20 bases. The CDR3 is CASSQIKGTSRAKNIQYF. Here the CDR3 DNA reads TGTGCCAGCAGCCAGATAAAGGGGACCTCCCGAGCCAAAAACATTCAGTACTTC.